This passage covers 23 T cell receptor beta chains from one sample sequenced in a study of T cell responses to AZD1222 COVID-19 vaccine (TCRdb year 2021). Interpreted using the paper, the time point label stands for: about 28 days (+/-7) after the second vaccine dose. Preparation of the library involved the immunoSEQ multiplex PCR assay. Imported from immuneACCESS, the table was reduced by TCRdb to in-frame sequences with V and J called. These copies leave out some clones; in studies compared against another copy, an unresolved V gene accounts for under half, and the cause of the remainder is not known. In this sample the table shows over 100,000 clones, roughly 90% of which occur a single time. About 1.1% of the sample comes from the top ten. The sample here was peripheral blood, taken 28 days after the second AZD1222 dose. The receptors shown here come from an adult who received the AZD1222 COVID-19 vaccine.

As DNA, the CDR3 is TGTGCCAGCAGCCCATACACAGGAGGAGACCAGCCCCAGCATTTT. Its protein product is CASSPYTGGDQPQHF. The rearrangement links TRBV7-6 to TRBJ1-5, with a possible D match to TRBD1 (5 bases). The CDR3 runs 15 residues. Deletions cut 5 bases from V and 7 bases from J, with 18 bases between. Germline CDR1 and CDR2: SGHVS and FNYEAQ.

This clone appeared once. The rearrangement joins TRBV7-8 to TRBJ2-7; D perhaps matches TRBD1 (5 bases). Germline CDR1 SGHVS, CDR2 FQNEAQ. V gave up 4 bases and J gave up 3 bases, with 16 bases separating them. The CDR3 loop spans 15 amino acids. The CDR3 nucleotides read TGTGCCAGCAGCTCCCGCCGACAGAACGTCTACGAGCAGTACTTC. Its translation is CASSSRRQNVYEQYF.

This clone has more than one count but fewer than ten. The V call is TRBV7-2, the J call TRBJ2-5, with 9 bases lining up with TRBD1. The CDR3 runs to 16 residues. CDR1 is SGHTA and CDR2 is FQGNSA in the germline V gene. V trimming: 1 base; J trimming: 6 bases; junction bases outside the gene matches: 9. In nucleotides, the CDR3 is TGTGCCAGCAGCTTAGGGGGGACAGGGAAGAGGAAGACCCAGTACTTC. Translating it yields CASSLGGTGKRKTQYF. Combining the CDR3 with reference TRBV7-2 and TRBJ2-5 gives the whole variable domain GAGVSQSPSNKVTEKGKDVELRCDPISGHTALYWYRQSLGQGLEFLIYFQGNSAPDKSGLPSDRFSAERTGGSVSTLTIQRTQQEDSAVYLCASSLGGTGKRKTQYFGPGTRLLVL.

This rearrangement joins TRBV5-1 to TRBJ2-1, with 7 bases fitting TRBD1. This CDR3 spans 15 amino acids. With 0 bases clipped from V and 5 bases from J, the junction kept 5 bases outside the gene matches. Germline V gene data show CDR1 as SGHRS and CDR2 as YFSETQ. The CDR3 DNA sequence: TGCGCCAGCAGCTTGGATCCAGGGGGAAACAATGAGCAGTTCTTC. It is translated as CASSLDPGGNNEQFF.

This chain joins TRBV18 and TRBJ1-2; D is undetermined. V lost 3 bases and J 6 bases, leaving 11 bases between the germline ends. CDR3 length: 13 amino acids. Germline V lookup: CDR1 KGHSH, CDR2 LQKENI. In DNA form, the CDR3 reads TGTGCCAGCTCACCGACGCCCCGGGATGGCTACACCTTC. Its protein product is CASSPTPRDGYTF.

V and J are TRBV19 and TRBJ2-5, with D possibly TRBD1 on 6 matching bases. Trimming took 5 bases from V and 1 from J, leaving 14 bases between them. CDR1 is LNHDA and CDR2 is SQIVND in the germline V gene (reference sequence). This CDR3 has 15 amino acids. The DNA of the CDR3 is TGTGCCAGTAGTCCCATGGGGGCCCCCCAAGAGACCCAGTACTTC. It specifies CASSPMGAPQETQYF.

The rearrangement links TRBV30 to TRBJ1-1; TRBD1 is a possible D gene (5 bases). Germline lookup yields CDR1 GTSNPN and CDR2 SVGIG (reference sequence). This CDR3 is built from 16 residues. V lost 3 bases and J lost 0, with 17 bases in between. CDR3 DNA sequence: TGTGCCTGGAGACAAGGGCGGGGCAGTATGAACACTGAAGCTTTCTTT. It codes for CAWRQGRGSMNTEAFF.

This clone was recorded a few times. V is TRBV4-2 and J is TRBJ1-5; possible D gene TRBD1, 5 bases. Per the germline V gene, CDR1 is LGHNA and CDR2 is YNFKEQ. Trimming stripped 0 bases from V and 8 bases from J, with 8 bases between. There are 13 residues in the CDR3. As DNA, the CDR3 is TGTGCCAGCAGCCAAGATTGGGGGGAGCCCCAGCATTTT. Translation gives CASSQDWGEPQHF.

The chain carries TRBV7-3 and TRBJ2-3, with D tentatively TRBD1 (5 bases). Trimming shortened V by 5 bases and J by 5 bases, and 17 bases separated the two germline ends. The CDR3 is made up of 15 amino acids. Germline assignment: CDR1 SGHTA and CDR2 FQGTGA. CDR3 sequence: CASSLRALGVDTQYF. DNA for the CDR3: TGTGCCAGCAGCCTACGGGCCCTAGGGGTAGATACGCAGTATTTT.

The chain combines TRBV24-1 with TRBJ1-3; possibly TRBD1 for D (6 bases). The CDR3 is 15 amino acids. CDR1 is KGHDR and CDR2 is SFDVKD in the germline V gene. V was pared by 2 bases and J by 2 bases, with 9 bases between. CDR3 in DNA: TGTGCCACCAGTGATTCGCGGGGGCCTGGAAACACCATATATTTT. This sequence encodes CATSDSRGPGNTIYF.

This clone was detected once. The genes are TRBV19 and TRBJ2-7; D may be TRBD1 or TRBD2 (5 bases each). The CDR3 has 14 amino acids. Per the germline V gene, CDR1 is LNHDA and CDR2 is SQIVND (reference sequence). The V gene lost 5 bases and the J gene lost 1 base, with 12 bases spanning the gap. CDR3 in DNA: TGTGCCAGTAGTCCCCGGGACGGGTCCTACGAGCAGTACTTC. It encodes CASSPRDGSYEQYF.

The chain couples TRBV5-1 to TRBJ1-2, with TRBD1 identical over 7 bases. After removal of 3 bases from V and 3 bases from J, the junction contained 11 bases not matched to a gene. Germline V lookup: CDR1 SGHRS, CDR2 YFSETQ. The CDR3 extends over 16 amino acids. The CDR3 is CASSSRIKTGDYGYTF. The CDR3 DNA sequence: TGCGCCAGCAGCTCTAGAATCAAAACAGGGGACTATGGCTACACCTTC.

The gene calls are TRBV2 and TRBJ2-7; 10 bases map to TRBD1. V shed 6 bases, J shed 1 base, and the junction held 3 bases outside the gene matches. There are 14 residues in the CDR3. Germline V gene sequence: CDR1 SNHLY, CDR2 FYNNEI. CDR3 nucleotides: TGTGCCAGCAGGGACAGGGGGAGATCCTACGAGCAGTACTTC. Its translation: CASRDRGRSYEQYF.

The V gene is TRBV7-9, the J gene TRBJ1-5, with 7 positions matching TRBD1. There are 16 residues in the CDR3. CDR1 and CDR2 (germline): SEHNR, FQNEAQ (reference sequence). Losses at the gene ends were 8 bases for V and 5 bases for J; bases not matched to a gene: 15. This chain's CDR3 is CASGASGQEVYQPQHF. The CDR3 nucleotides are TGTGCCAGCGGCGCTTCCGGACAGGAAGTATATCAGCCCCAGCATTTT.

The chain uses TRBV28 and TRBJ1-5, with TRBD1 as a possible D gene (5 bases). This CDR3 spans 16 amino acids. Trimming pared 3 bases from V and 7 bases from J, leaving 19 bases between. Germline assignment: CDR1 MDHEN and CDR2 SYDVKM. For the CDR3, the DNA is TGTGCCAGCAGTTTTGGGACCCAGGGTTTGAACCAGCCCCAGCATTTT. Translation: CASSFGTQGLNQPQHF.

The V gene is TRBV19, the J gene TRBJ2-1; perhaps TRBD2 as D (6 bases). This CDR3 is 14 amino acids long. The germline V gene encodes CDR1 LNHDA and CDR2 SQIVND (reference sequence). Trimming removed 6 bases at V and 4 bases at J, with 13 bases between. The CDR3 spells CASRSGSGYNEQFF. As DNA, the CDR3 is TGTGCCAGTAGATCCGGGAGCGGATACAATGAGCAGTTCTTC.

CDR3 amino acids: CASSQEINQPQHF. CDR3 nucleotide sequence: TGTGCCAGCAGTCAAGAAATTAATCAGCCCCAGCATTTT. The genes are TRBV6-4 and TRBJ1-5, with D unclear. V lost 5 bases, J lost 4 bases, and 9 bases lay in between. CDR1 and CDR2 from the germline V gene are MRHNA and SNTAGT. CDR3 length: 13 amino acids.

The chain has TRBV29-1 and TRBJ1-1, with a weak D call TRBD1 (6 bases). Deletions cut 4 bases from V and 1 base from J, with 13 bases between. This CDR3 has 14 residues. CDR1 is SQVTM, CDR2 ANQGSEA, per germline. For the CDR3, the DNA is TGCAGCGTTGCAAGGCAGGGGACGAACACTGAAGCTTTCTTT. Its protein product is CSVARQGTNTEAFF.

The CDR3 loop reads CASSDRSVNQPQHF. CDR3 sequence (DNA): TGTGCCAGCAGCGACAGGTCCGTCAATCAGCCCCAGCATTTT. The chain employs TRBV6-5 and TRBJ1-5, with D possibly matching TRBD1 (6 bases). The CDR3 runs 14 residues. CDR1 and CDR2 (germline): MNHEY, SVGAGI. V lost 6 bases and J lost 3, with 12 bases in between.

V gene TRBV6-5 combines with J gene TRBJ1-4; D ambiguous. There are 15 residues in the CDR3. The V gene lost 0 bases and the J gene lost 4 bases, with 9 bases spanning the gap. CDR1 and CDR2 (germline): MNHEY, SVGAGI. CDR3 DNA: TGTGCCAGCAGTTACTCACCCGGGATTAATGAAAAACTGTTTTTT. Translation: CASSYSPGINEKLFF.

The chain employs TRBV28 and TRBJ2-7, with D uncertain. Germline-derived CDR1 and CDR2 are MDHEN and SYDVKM. The CDR3 is made up of 12 amino acids. V lost 5 bases and J lost 3, with 8 bases in between. The CDR3 bases are TGTGCCAGCAGTAATACAGTCTACGAGCAGTACTTC. Amino acids: CASSNTVYEQYF. The variable domain in full, completed from reference TRBV28 and TRBJ2-7, reads DVKVTQSSRYLVKRTGEKVFLECVQDMDHENMFWYRQDPGLGLRLIYFSYDVKMKEKGDIPEGYSVSREKKERFSLILESASTNQTSMYLCASSNTVYEQYFGPGTRLTVT.

V and J are TRBV5-1 and TRBJ1-3, with D uncertain. V lost 0 bases and J lost 4, with 14 bases in between. The CDR3 totals 16 residues. CDR1 SGHRS and CDR2 YFSETQ come from the germline V gene. In DNA, the CDR3 is TGCGCCAGCAGCTTGGCCTATTTTAGTCCGGGAAACACCATATATTTT. Its protein is CASSLAYFSPGNTIYF.

The V and J genes are TRBV5-4 and TRBJ1-1; D unclear. The CDR3 consists of 13 residues. CDR1 SGHNT and CDR2 YYREEE come from the germline V gene (reference sequence). V shed 3 bases and J shed 6 bases, with 12 bases lying between them. The CDR3 loop is CASSSDGYPEAFF. CDR3 in DNA: TGTGCCAGCAGCTCGGACGGGTACCCTGAAGCTTTCTTT.